Presented here are 17 T cell receptor beta chains from one specimen sequenced in a study of technical replicates of blood from several donors. The data were produced by immunoSEQ multiplex PCR, yet TCRdb's version contains in-frame clones alone and is incomplete. The sample contains tens of thousands of clones, around 95% of which appear only once. The sequenced sample consisted of T cells isolated from PBMCs. The origin of the receptors is a human donor in good health.

This clone was found once. This chain joins TRBV2 and TRBJ2-5; 12 nucleotides agree with TRBD2. The J segment lost 3 bases and the V segment lost 6 bases, leaving 8 bases of the junction unmatched. From germline, CDR1 is SNHLY and CDR2 FYNNEI. The CDR3 length is 16 residues. CDR3 in DNA: TGTGCCAGCAGCCACCGTCGACTAGCGGGGGAAGAGACCCAGTACTTC. This codes for CASSHRRLAGEETQYF. Based on the CDR3 plus reference TRBV2 and TRBJ2-5, the full variable domain is EPEVTQTPSHQVTQMGQEVILRCVPISNHLYFYWYRQILGQKVEFLVSFYNNEISEKSEIFDDQFSVERPDGSNFTLKIRSTKLEDSAMYFCASSHRRLAGEETQYFGPGTRLLVL.

The chain carries TRBV11-2 and TRBJ2-1; 11 bases fit TRBD2. Per the germline V gene, CDR1 is SGHAT and CDR2 is FQNNGV. The CDR3 is 15 amino acids. After removal of 6 bases from V and 5 bases from J, the junction contained 6 bases not matched to a gene. The DNA for the CDR3 is TGTGCCAGCAGACCGACTAGCGGGGCTAACAATGAGCAGTTCTTC. Protein product: CASRPTSGANNEQFF. Full variable domain (remainder filled in from reference TRBV11-2 and TRBJ2-1): EAGVAQSPRYKIIEKRQSVAFWCNPISGHATLYWYQQILGQGPKLLIQFQNNGVVDDSQLPKDRFSAERLKGVDSTLKIQPAKLEDSAVYLCASRPTSGANNEQFFGPGTRLTVL.

The chain joins TRBV27 to TRBJ2-1, with TRBD1 as a possible D gene (5 bases). This CDR3 contains 15 residues. Germline V gene sequence: CDR1 MNHEY, CDR2 SMNVEV (reference sequence). The V and J ends lost 8 bases and 8 bases respectively, with 22 bases between them. CDR3 loop: CASCVQDRPIDEQFF. The CDR3, as DNA: TGTGCCAGCTGCGTACAGGACCGCCCTATTGATGAGCAGTTCTTC.

CDR3 nucleotides: TGTGCCACCAGCAGGACGGGAGTATCCGAGCAGTACTTC. This sequence encodes CATSRTGVSEQYF. The V and J genes are TRBV15 and TRBJ2-7; D might be TRBD2 (6 bases). This CDR3 is built from 13 residues. Trimming pared 3 bases from V and 6 bases from J, leaving 12 bases between. Germline assignment: CDR1 LNHNV and CDR2 YYDKDF (reference sequence).

The chain has TRBV5-1 and TRBJ1-2, with no clear D. Germline V gives CDR1 SGHRS, CDR2 YFSETQ. This CDR3 spans 13 amino acids. Trimming stripped 0 bases from V and 4 bases from J, with 7 bases between. In nucleotides, the CDR3 is TGCGCCAGCAGCTTGGTCGGGAGCTATGGCTACACCTTC. Protein: CASSLVGSYGYTF.

This chain links TRBV5-4 with TRBJ2-3, with D uncertain. CDR1 and CDR2 from the germline V gene are SGHNT and YYREEE (reference sequence). The CDR3 has 15 amino acids. V was pared by 1 base and J by 3 bases, with 12 bases between. CDR3 sequence reads: CASSLSQTLTDTQYF. The CDR3 nucleotides are TGTGCCAGCAGCTTGAGCCAGACACTTACAGATACGCAGTATTTT.

The V and J genes are TRBV21-1 and TRBJ2-7; the table's D call, TRBD2, was not checked against the DNA. TRBV21-1 is labeled a pseudogene. There are 10 residues in the CDR3. The CDR3 DNA sequence: TGTGCCAGCAGCTACTACGAGCAGTACTTC. Translated: CASSYYEQYF.

The CDR3 protein is CATSRDRDRGLYTF. In DNA form, the CDR3 reads TGTGCCACCAGCAGAGACCGGGACAGGGGGCTCTACACCTTC. The V call is TRBV15, the J call TRBJ1-2; 12 nucleotides match TRBD1. In germline, CDR1 is LNHNV, CDR2 YYDKDF (reference sequence). The CDR3 extends over 14 amino acids. Losses at the gene ends were 0 bases for V and 10 bases for J; bases not matched to a gene: 3.

The chain links TRBV11-2 to TRBJ2-1; the D gene is possibly TRBD2 (5 bases). Germline V gene data show CDR1 as SGHAT and CDR2 as FQNNGV. The CDR3 is made up of 12 amino acids. V dropped 1 base and J dropped 10 bases, with 8 bases sitting between them. The CDR3 region is CASSLVGEEQFF. The CDR3 region has the DNA TGTGCCAGCAGCTTAGTCGGGGAAGAGCAGTTCTTC.

In DNA, the CDR3 is TGTGCCAGCAGCGTCGTCACTGAAGCTTTCTTT. Its translation is CASSVVTEAFF. The chain is built from TRBV9 and TRBJ1-1; D is unresolved. The CDR3 sequence is 11 residues long. Looked up from germline, CDR1 is SGDLS and CDR2 is YYNGEE. Deletions cut 2 bases from V and 4 bases from J, with 3 bases between.

The chain is built from TRBV5-1 and TRBJ2-2; tentatively, D is TRBD1 (5 bases). Germline lookup yields CDR1 SGHRS and CDR2 YFSETQ. Between the trimmed V and J ends, which lost 0 bases and 4 bases, there was a span of 7 bases. The CDR3 length is 14 residues. CDR3 bases: TGCGCCAGCAGCTTGGAGGGGCCCACCGGGGAGCTGTTTTTT. It specifies CASSLEGPTGELFF.

The V call is TRBV5-1, the J call TRBJ2-7; 10 positions agree with TRBD2. Losses at the gene ends were 4 bases for V and 5 bases for J; bases not matched to a gene: 3. In germline, CDR1 is SGHRS, CDR2 YFSETQ. The CDR3 runs to 13 residues. The CDR3 sequence is CASSISGGNEQYF. DNA for the CDR3: TGCGCCAGCAGCATTAGCGGGGGGAACGAGCAGTACTTC.

The chain links TRBV7-9 to TRBJ1-1; no clear D gene. The germline V and J ends were trimmed by 4 bases and 3 bases, with 6 bases remaining between them. The V gene's germline CDR1 is SEHNR and CDR2 FQNEAQ (reference sequence). The CDR3 is made up of 12 amino acids. The CDR3 DNA sequence: TGTGCCAGCAGCTCAGAGGACACTGAAGCTTTCTTT. Residues: CASSSEDTEAFF.

The chain combines TRBV6-4 with TRBJ2-1; 7 nucleotides match TRBD2. This CDR3 is 18 amino acids long. Trimming removed 2 bases from V and 6 bases from J; junction bases left unmatched: 16. Germline V gives CDR1 MRHNA, CDR2 SNTAGT. The CDR3 here is CASSDSGAGMGVLNEQFF. Written as DNA, the CDR3 is TGTGCCAGCAGTGACAGCGGGGCGGGGATGGGGGTCCTCAATGAGCAGTTCTTC.

V gene TRBV6-6 combines with J gene TRBJ1-1, with 8 bases matching TRBD1. Germline CDR1 is MNHNY and CDR2 is SVGAGI (reference sequence). The CDR3 contains 10 residues. The V segment lost 10 bases and the J segment 7 bases; nucleotides outside the gene matches: 2. The CDR3 region is CATRGLEAFF. CDR3 nucleotides: TGTGCCACCAGGGGGCTTGAAGCTTTCTTT.

This clone has only one observation. V is TRBV2 and J is TRBJ2-7, with D tentatively TRBD1 (5 bases). V dropped 8 bases and J dropped 7 bases, with 21 bases sitting between them. The CDR3 contains 14 residues. Germline V lookup: CDR1 SNHLY, CDR2 FYNNEI. The CDR3 DNA reads as TGTGCCAGCGTCGAGATAGGGGCATCGGGTGAGCAGTACTTC. This encodes CASVEIGASGEQYF.

V and J are TRBV7-2 and TRBJ2-1, with 12 bases aligning to TRBD2. V lost 4 bases, J lost 6 bases, and 7 bases stayed unmatched. The CDR3 extends over 16 amino acids. Germline values: CDR1 SGHTA, CDR2 FQGNSA. The CDR3 DNA is TGTGCCAGCAGCTGGCTAGCGGGAGGGGCAGGCAATGAGCAGTTCTTC. Amino acids: CASSWLAGGAGNEQFF.